This TCR beta chain was found in a study of post-analysis software for immune sequencing data. Background on the study: Both relapsing-remitting and secondary progressive multiple sclerosis featured among the disease courses, as did progressive-relapsing multiple sclerosis.

The library was made from cDNA and included unique molecular identifiers. The T cell input of about 0.85 to 10 million gave approximately 460,000 cDNA molecules. TCRdb fed the PCR reads into MiXCR, producing one record per CDR3 protein. The data hold over 700,000 distinct CDR3 sequences, with about 27% observed a single time. The clonotype originates from a girl aged 5-17 years with multiple sclerosis. The sample taken for sequencing was blood.

The CDR3 here is CAIRAGGGGSEAFF. As DNA, the CDR3 is TGTGCCATCAGGGCCGGGGGGGGCGGGTCTGAAGCTTTCTTT. The chain recombines TRBV10-3 with TRBJ1-1; a weak D match, TRBD1 (6 bases). Per the germline V gene, CDR1 is ENHRY and CDR2 is SYGVKD. Between the trimmed V and J ends, which lost 6 bases and 6 bases, there was a span of 17 bases. The CDR3 loop spans 14 amino acids.